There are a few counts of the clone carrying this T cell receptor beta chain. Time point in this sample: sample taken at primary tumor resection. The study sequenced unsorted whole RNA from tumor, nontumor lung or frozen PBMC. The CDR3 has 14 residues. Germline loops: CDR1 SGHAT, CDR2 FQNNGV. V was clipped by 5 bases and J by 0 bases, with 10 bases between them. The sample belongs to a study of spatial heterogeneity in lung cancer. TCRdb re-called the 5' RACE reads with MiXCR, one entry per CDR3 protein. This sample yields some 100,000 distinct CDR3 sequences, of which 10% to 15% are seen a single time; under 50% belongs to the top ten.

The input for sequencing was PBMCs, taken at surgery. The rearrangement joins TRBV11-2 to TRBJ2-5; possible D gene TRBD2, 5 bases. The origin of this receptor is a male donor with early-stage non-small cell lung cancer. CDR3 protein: CASSNSVYQETQYF. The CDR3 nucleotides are TGTGCCAGCAGCAATAGCGTGTACCAAGAGACCCAGTACTTC.